This passage covers 27 T cell receptor beta chains from one sample sequenced in a study of blood T cell repertoires in COVID-19. Clones were sequenced by immunoSEQ multiplex PCR, and TCRdb holds only the in-frame ones, with some missing. The sample contains about 140,000 clones, almost 80% of which appear only once. The sample comprised peripheral blood. The receptors here all came from a man aged 45-65 years with active or convalescent COVID-19.

The V call is TRBV3-1 (or the pseudogene TRBV3-2), the J call TRBJ1-1; D is unclear. The V end lost 0 bases, the J end lost 1 base, and 3 bases lay between the germline ends. The CDR3 is 13 amino acids. Germline lookup yields CDR1 LGHDT and CDR2 YNNKEL (reference sequence). CDR3: CASSQDGNTEAFF. CDR3 in DNA: TGTGCCAGCAGCCAAGACGGGAACACTGAAGCTTTCTTT.

The chain carries TRBV7-9 and TRBJ1-2; 9 bases line up with TRBD1. The CDR3 runs to 16 residues. The V and J ends lost 5 bases and 6 bases, in that order; junction bases with no gene match: 13. Germline V gene lookup returns CDR1 SEHNR and CDR2 FQNEAQ (reference sequence). Written as DNA, the CDR3 is TGTGCCAGCAGCCTCGGACAGGGGACAAAGAGGCATGGCTACACCTTC. Its translation: CASSLGQGTKRHGYTF.

This chain links TRBV27 with TRBJ2-3; the D is unclear. In germline, CDR1 is MNHEY, CDR2 SMNVEV (reference sequence). The CDR3 loop spans 15 amino acids. The V end was cut by 3 bases, the J end by 0 bases, with 10 bases between. Here the CDR3 reads CASSFNTPSTDTQYF. CDR3 nucleotides: TGTGCCAGCAGTTTTAACACCCCTAGCACAGATACGCAGTATTTT.

The V call is TRBV24-1, the J call TRBJ2-5; TRBD2 might be the D (5 bases). With 9 bases removed from V and 1 base from J, the gap between germline ends came to 11 bases. This CDR3 has 13 amino acids. Per the germline V gene, CDR1 is KGHDR and CDR2 is SFDVKD. This CDR3 reads CATAGPAQETQYF. The DNA for the CDR3 is TGTGCCACCGCGGGCCCCGCCCAAGAGACCCAGTACTTC.

The rearrangement joins TRBV28 to TRBJ1-3; 8 bases match TRBD1. Trimming took 5 bases from V and 4 from J; bases not matched to a gene: 13. The CDR3 consists of 17 residues. The germline V gene has CDR1 MDHEN and CDR2 SYDVKM. The CDR3 DNA follows: TGTGCCAGCAGTAAGGGGTCAGGGGGCCGTGAAGGAAACACCATATATTTT. Its protein product is CASSKGSGGREGNTIYF. The complete variable domain, with remaining parts taken from reference TRBV28 and TRBJ1-3, reads DVKVTQSSRYLVKRTGEKVFLECVQDMDHENMFWYRQDPGLGLRLIYFSYDVKMKEKGDIPEGYSVSREKKERFSLILESASTNQTSMYLCASSKGSGGREGNTIYFGEGSWLTVV.

The chain carries TRBV18 and TRBJ1-5; 8 bases are a match to TRBD1. From germline, CDR1 is KGHSH and CDR2 LQKENI. V gave up 6 bases and J gave up 1 base; unmatched junction bases: 2. The CDR3 contains 14 residues. The CDR3 region is CASSTGASNQPQHF. For the CDR3, the DNA is TGTGCCAGCTCGACAGGGGCGAGCAATCAGCCCCAGCATTTT.

The chain has TRBV6-5 and TRBJ2-3; TRBD2 matches 7 bases. The CDR3 consists of 13 residues. Looked up from germline, CDR1 is MNHEY and CDR2 is SVGAGI. Trimming cost V 10 bases and J 3 bases; bases outside gene matches: 7. Written as DNA, the CDR3 is TGTGCCACCACGTACGGGAGGACAGATACGCAGTATTTT. It specifies CATTYGRTDTQYF.

The V gene is TRBV4-1, the J gene TRBJ2-1; 8 nucleotides match TRBD2. Germline V lookup: CDR1 MGHRA, CDR2 YSYEKL. Losses at the gene ends were 1 base for V and 2 bases for J; bases not matched to a gene: 4. The CDR3 is made up of 16 amino acids. CDR3 loop: CASSQVAGNTYNEQFF. CDR3 nucleotide sequence: TGCGCCAGCAGCCAAGTAGCGGGGAATACCTACAATGAGCAGTTCTTC.

V and J are TRBV7-9 and TRBJ1-1; D not certain. The ends were cut back, 4 bases at V and 1 base at J, with 16 bases in the middle. Germline V lookup: CDR1 SEHNR, CDR2 FQNEAQ (reference sequence). This CDR3 has 16 residues. In nucleotides, the CDR3 is TGTGCCAGCAGCTCCATGCGGGGAGGAGCGAACACTGAAGCTTTCTTT. Translation: CASSSMRGGANTEAFF.

The gene calls are TRBV19 and TRBJ2-3; a possible D gene is TRBD2 (6 bases). This CDR3 has 15 residues. Germline lookup yields CDR1 LNHDA and CDR2 SQIVND (reference sequence). Trimming cost V 4 bases and J 6 bases, with 17 bases left between them. The CDR3 nucleotides read TGTGCCAGTAGTAAGGGTAGCGGACGCGGGGATACGCAGTATTTT. It is translated as CASSKGSGRGDTQYF. The whole variable domain, filled in from reference TRBV19 and TRBJ2-3, reads DGGITQSPKYLFRKEGQNVTLSCEQNLNHDAMYWYRQDPGQGLRLIYYSQIVNDFQKGDIAEGYSVSREKKESFPLTVTSAQKNPTAFYLCASSKGSGRGDTQYFGPGTRLTVL.

The chain is built from TRBV27 and TRBJ2-3; TRBD1 matches 12 bases. Germline V gene lookup returns CDR1 MNHEY and CDR2 SMNVEV (reference sequence). V lost 5 bases and J lost 11; bases outside the gene matches: 8. This CDR3 contains 14 residues. The CDR3 region has the DNA TGTGCCAGCAGTCCCGGGACAGGGGGCGCTAAGCAGTATTTT. Amino acid sequence: CASSPGTGGAKQYF.

This rearrangement joins TRBV7-9 to TRBJ2-7; perhaps TRBD2 as D (6 bases). Germline CDR1 and CDR2: SEHNR and FQNEAQ (reference sequence). Trimming cost V 1 base and J 0 bases, with 13 bases left between them. This CDR3 is built from 16 residues. The CDR3 DNA reads as TGTGCCAGCAGCTTAGTTGGACGGGAGCGCTCCTACGAGCAGTACTTC. Translation: CASSLVGRERSYEQYF.

V usage is TRBV30 and J usage is TRBJ1-1; no reliable D call. Trimming took off 2 bases at V and 1 base at J, with 8 bases between the two ends. The V gene's germline CDR1 is GTSNPN and CDR2 SVGIG (reference sequence). The CDR3 has 13 amino acids. The CDR3 here is CAWSPGQNTEAFF. As DNA, the CDR3 is TGTGCCTGGAGTCCTGGGCAGAACACTGAAGCTTTCTTT. The variable domain in full, completed from reference TRBV30 and TRBJ1-1, reads SQTIHQWPATLVQPVGSPLSLECTVEGTSNPNLYWYRQAAGRGLQLLFYSVGIGQISSEVPQNLSASRPQDRQFILSSKKLLLSDSGFYLCAWSPGQNTEAFFGQGTRLTVV.

The rearrangement joins TRBV4-1 to TRBJ2-1; TRBD1 matches 8 bases. Germline V gives CDR1 MGHRA, CDR2 YSYEKL. V was pared by 0 bases and J by 7 bases, with 14 bases of the junction left unmatched. The CDR3 covers 18 residues. The CDR3 nucleotides are TGCGCCAGCAGCCAAGATTCGCCCCGCTCAGGGGGCCGGAATGAGCAGTTCTTC. Residues: CASSQDSPRSGGRNEQFF.

This chain joins TRBV9 and TRBJ1-1, with TRBD1 matching over 7 bases. Unmatched junction bases numbered 5, after V lost 4 bases and J lost 5 bases. The V gene's germline CDR1 is SGDLS and CDR2 YYNGEE. The CDR3 consists of 13 residues. The CDR3 spells CASSNRGETEAFF. CDR3 bases: TGTGCCAGCAGCAACAGGGGCGAGACTGAAGCTTTCTTT.

The chain couples TRBV7-3 to TRBJ1-1; unclear D gene. With 6 bases removed from V and 0 bases from J, the gap between germline ends came to 8 bases. The germline V gene has CDR1 SGHTA and CDR2 FQGTGA. The CDR3 contains 13 residues. CDR3 loop: CASRWTLNTEAFF. The CDR3 nucleotides are TGTGCCAGCAGATGGACTCTGAACACTGAAGCTTTCTTT.

J is TRBJ1-1 and V is TRBV30; D might be TRBD1 (5 bases). The V and J ends lost 3 bases and 0 bases respectively, with 20 bases between them. CDR1 and CDR2 from the germline V gene are GTSNPN and SVGIG (reference sequence). The CDR3 is made up of 17 amino acids. The DNA of the CDR3 is TGTGCCTGGAGCGCCCAACCTCAGGGTTATATGAACACTGAAGCTTTCTTT. It specifies CAWSAQPQGYMNTEAFF.

The gene calls are TRBV5-1 and TRBJ1-4; 8 nucleotides line up with TRBD1. The CDR3 spans 15 residues. CDR1 and CDR2 (germline): SGHRS, YFSETQ. The J segment lost 8 bases and the V segment lost 4 bases, leaving 10 bases of the junction unmatched. The CDR3 DNA reads TGCGCCAGCAGCGGTTCGACAGGGGTACAGGAAAAACTGTTTTTT. This codes for CASSGSTGVQEKLFF.

This clone turned up a few times. This chain connects TRBV28 to TRBJ2-1; TRBD2 agrees at 11 bases. Germline CDR1 and CDR2: MDHEN and SYDVKM. Trimming removed 3 bases from V and 1 base from J; junction bases left unmatched: 8. The CDR3 is made up of 18 amino acids. This chain's CDR3 is CASSLSLAGGPSYNEQFF. The CDR3 coding sequence is TGTGCCAGCAGTTTGAGCCTAGCGGGAGGCCCGTCCTACAATGAGCAGTTCTTC.

This chain uses TRBV6-4 with TRBJ2-3, with 7 bases identical to TRBD2. The V segment lost 3 bases and the J segment 2 bases; nucleotides outside the gene matches: 8. Germline-derived CDR1 and CDR2 are MRHNA and SNTAGT. The CDR3 spans 16 residues. The CDR3 DNA follows: TGTGCCAGCAGTGAAAAAGCGGGATACCCCACAGATACGCAGTATTTT. Translation gives CASSEKAGYPTDTQYF.

The rearrangement uses TRBV2 and TRBJ2-3; TRBD1 matches at 9 bases. V dropped 8 bases and J dropped 2; count of bases not matched to a gene: 8. Germline-derived CDR1 and CDR2 are SNHLY and FYNNEI. The CDR3 contains 15 residues. The CDR3 loop is CASFRDRDSTDTQYF. CDR3 bases: TGTGCCAGCTTCAGGGACAGGGACTCCACAGATACGCAGTATTTT.

Points on this clone: The junction departs from germline at one end; a sequencing error may be responsible. V usage is TRBV15 and J usage is TRBJ2-2, with 10 bases lining up with TRBD2. The CDR3 has 16 amino acids. The V gene's germline CDR1 is LNHNV and CDR2 YYDKDF (reference sequence). The CDR3 region is CATSGEREGSAGELFF. CDR3 DNA: TGTGCCACCAGCGGAGAGCGGGAGGGATCCGCCGGGGAGCTGTTTTTT.

This chain uses TRBV9 with TRBJ2-3; D unclear. The CDR3 sequence is 13 residues long. Germline V CDR1 and CDR2: SGDLS, YYNGEE. V was clipped by 0 bases and J by 4 bases, with 6 bases between them. The CDR3, as DNA: TGTGCCAGCAGCGTAGTGAGTGCAGATACGCAGTATTTT. Residues: CASSVVSADTQYF. Drawing the rest from reference TRBV9 and TRBJ2-3, the complete variable domain is DSGVTQTPKHLITATGQRVTLRCSPRSGDLSVYWYQQSLDQGLQFLIQYYNGEERAKGNILERFSAQQFPDLHSELNLSSLELGDSALYFCASSVVSADTQYFGPGTRLTVL.

The rearrangement links TRBV7-3 to TRBJ2-2; TRBD1 matches at 8 bases. Germline V lookup: CDR1 SGHTA, CDR2 FQGTGA. CDR3 length equals 16 residues. With V trimmed by 5 bases and J by 2 bases, 7 bases remained unmatched. CDR3 nucleotides: TGTGCCAGCAGCGTTGACAGGGGAGTTAACACCGGGGAGCTGTTTTTT. It yields the protein CASSVDRGVNTGELFF.

The chain is built from TRBV10-3 and TRBJ2-3; tentatively, D is TRBD2 (5 bases). Trimming stripped 2 bases from V and 3 bases from J, with 15 bases between. Germline V gene sequence: CDR1 ENHRY, CDR2 SYGVKD. This CDR3 contains 16 residues. The CDR3 DNA is TGTGCCATCAGTGAGCGTGTAGCATCGGGGACAGATACGCAGTATTTT. This gives the protein CAISERVASGTDTQYF.

The genes are TRBV28 and TRBJ2-3; the match to TRBD2 covers 9 bases. The CDR3 is 16 amino acids. Germline V gene lookup returns CDR1 MDHEN and CDR2 SYDVKM. Here the CDR3 reads CASLLAGIGGTDTQYF. The DNA of the CDR3 is TGTGCTTCTCTGCTAGCGGGAATTGGAGGGACAGATACGCAGTATTTT.

The rearrangement links TRBV29-1 to TRBJ2-7; D is perhaps TRBD2 (7 bases). Between the trimmed V and J ends, which lost 2 bases and 4 bases, there was a span of 18 bases. This CDR3 is 15 amino acids long. Germline-derived CDR1 and CDR2 are SQVTM and ANQGSEA. The CDR3: CSVEYAASGQYEQYF. The CDR3, as DNA: TGCAGCGTTGAATATGCGGCTAGCGGACAGTACGAGCAGTACTTC.